Below are 2 T cell receptor beta chains sequenced from a single sample in a study of blood T cells in healthy people across ages. The authors ran a second PCR of roughly 6 to 12 cycles using a sample-barcoded 5' primer and a J-beta primer mix. MiXCR, run by TCRdb on the 5' RACE reads, gives a single entry per CDR3 protein. Among under 800,000 distinct CDR3 sequences, 43% were seen once, and the ten largest hold 20% to 25%. Sequenced: blood. These receptors came from a woman in her sixties in good health.

The V call is TRBV11-2, the J call TRBJ2-7; 11 nucleotides match TRBD2. Germline CDR1 is SGHAT and CDR2 is FQNNGV. Germline trimming cut 6 bases from V and 7 bases from J; bases unmatched to any gene: 14. The CDR3 is 16 amino acids. Here the CDR3 DNA reads TGTGCCAGCAGACCCAGCGTAGCGGGAGGGCCGGGGGAGCAGTACTTC. This translates into CASRPSVAGGPGEQYF.

This clonotype has a count of ten or more. The rearrangement links TRBV29-1 to TRBJ2-5; D unclear. V shed 7 bases and J shed 5 bases, with 14 bases lying between them. The germline V gene has CDR1 SQVTM and CDR2 ANQGSEA. This CDR3 region has 12 residues. The CDR3 loop is CSGTIMGETQYF. DNA for the CDR3: TGCAGCGGTACGATAATGGGGGAGACCCAGTACTTC.